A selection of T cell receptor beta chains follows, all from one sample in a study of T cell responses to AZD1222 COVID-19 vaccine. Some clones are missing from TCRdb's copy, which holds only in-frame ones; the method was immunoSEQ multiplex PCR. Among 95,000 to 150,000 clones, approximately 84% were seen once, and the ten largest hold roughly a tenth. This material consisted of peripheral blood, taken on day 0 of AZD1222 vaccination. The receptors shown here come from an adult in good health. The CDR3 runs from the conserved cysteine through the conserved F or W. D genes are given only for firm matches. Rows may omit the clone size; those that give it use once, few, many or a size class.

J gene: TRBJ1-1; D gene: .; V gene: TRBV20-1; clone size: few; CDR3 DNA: TGCAGTGCTTCACCGGGACTAACAGCTTTCTTT; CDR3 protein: CSASPGLTAFF
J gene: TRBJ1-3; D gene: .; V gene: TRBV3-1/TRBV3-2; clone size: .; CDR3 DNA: TGTGCCAGCAGCACTTTGGGGGCTATAGGAAACACCATATATTTT; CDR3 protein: CASSTLGAIGNTIYF
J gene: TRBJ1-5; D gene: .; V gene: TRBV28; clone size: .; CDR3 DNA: TGTGCCAGCAGTCCGGAATGGTGGGGGGCGGATAGCAATCAGCCCCAGCATTTT; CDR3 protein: CASSPEWWGADSNQPQHF
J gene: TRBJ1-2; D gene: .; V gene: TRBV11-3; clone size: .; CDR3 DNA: TGTGCCAGCAGCTTAGGAGGGGGAACCGGCGGCTACACCTTC; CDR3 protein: CASSLGGGTGGYTF
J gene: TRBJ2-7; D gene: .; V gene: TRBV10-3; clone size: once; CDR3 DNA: TGTGCCTCCTACTCCGGGACAATATCCTACGAGCAGTACTTC; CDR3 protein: CASYSGTISYEQYF
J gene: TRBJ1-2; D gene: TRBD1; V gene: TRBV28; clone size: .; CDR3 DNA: TGTGCCAGCAGTCCCTTCGTCCCGGGACAGGGGGCCTATGGCTACACCTTC; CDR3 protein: CASSPFVPGQGAYGYTF
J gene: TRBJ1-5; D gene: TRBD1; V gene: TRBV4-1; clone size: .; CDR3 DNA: TGCGCCAGCAGCCATTCCGGGACAGGGGCCTCAGGCAATCAGCCCCAGCATTTT; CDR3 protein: CASSHSGTGASGNQPQHF
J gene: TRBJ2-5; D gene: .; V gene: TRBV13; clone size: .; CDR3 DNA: TGTGCCAGCAGCTTAAAATTGACAGAAGAGACCCAGTACTTC; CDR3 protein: CASSLKLTEETQYF
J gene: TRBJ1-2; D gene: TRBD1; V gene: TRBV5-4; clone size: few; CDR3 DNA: TGTGCCAGCAGCCCCCAGATGACAGGGGACTATGGCTACACCTTC; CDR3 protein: CASSPQMTGDYGYTF
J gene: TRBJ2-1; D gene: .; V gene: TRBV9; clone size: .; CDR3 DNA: TGTGCCAGCAGCGGCCCGAGGAATTCCTACAATGAGCAGTTCTTC; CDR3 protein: CASSGPRNSYNEQFF
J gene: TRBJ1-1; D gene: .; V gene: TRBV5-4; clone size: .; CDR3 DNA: TGTGCCAGCAGCTTGCGACAGAGCAGCGCTGAAGCTTTCTTT; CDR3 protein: CASSLRQSSAEAFF
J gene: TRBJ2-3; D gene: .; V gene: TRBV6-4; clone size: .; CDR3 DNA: TGTGCCAGCAGTCCCTCCCAGGGTACAGATACGCAGTATTTT; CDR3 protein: CASSPSQGTDTQYF
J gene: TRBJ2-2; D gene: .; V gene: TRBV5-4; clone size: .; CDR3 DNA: TGTGCCAGCAGCCCGGCAAGTGGCACCGGGGAGCTGTTTTTT; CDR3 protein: CASSPASGTGELFF
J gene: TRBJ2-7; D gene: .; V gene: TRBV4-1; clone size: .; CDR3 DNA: TGCGCCAGCAGCCAAGATAATGGGTACGAGCAGTACTTC; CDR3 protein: CASSQDNGYEQYF
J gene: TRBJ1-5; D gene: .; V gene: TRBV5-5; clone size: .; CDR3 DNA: TGTGCCAGCAGCTTGCCAGGTAGCAATCAGCCCCAGCATTTT; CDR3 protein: CASSLPGSNQPQHF
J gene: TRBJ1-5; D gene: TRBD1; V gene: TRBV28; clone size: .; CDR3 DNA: TGTGCCAGCAGAAAGGAGGGGGCGTGGGGCAATCAGCCCCAGCATTTT; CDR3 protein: CASRKEGAWGNQPQHF
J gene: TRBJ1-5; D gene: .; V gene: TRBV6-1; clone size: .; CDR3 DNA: TGTGCCAGCAGTGAAGCACTCTCTTCAGGCAATCAGCCCCAGCATTTT; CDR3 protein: CASSEALSSGNQPQHF